These 7 T cell receptor beta chains were all obtained from the same sample, sequenced in a study of early T cells in non-severe SARS-CoV-2 infection (dated by TCRdb to about 2021). Libraries came from 5' RACE. The reads were generated on a NextSeq 500. TCRdb trimmed the raw reads at Q25, called clones with MiXCR and kept productive beta chains. When rows share a CDR3 protein, they turn into one entry using the most common DNA and genes. In this sample the table shows roughly 43,000 distinct CDR3 sequences, around a quarter of which occur a single time. The top ten constitute approximately 4.4% of the sample. The sample was whole blood, taken at baseline. The receptor source for this set is an adult who was a healthcare worker with PCR-confirmed SARS-CoV-2 infection or an uninfected control (not recorded which).

This chain uses TRBV7-7 with TRBJ2-2; D might be TRBD1 (5 bases). The V and J ends lost 2 bases and 1 base respectively, with 5 bases between them. CDR1 is SSHAT and CDR2 is FNYEAQ in the germline V gene (reference sequence). The CDR3 contains 14 residues. The CDR3 is CASSLRGNTGELFF. The CDR3 coding sequence is TGTGCCAGCAGCTTAAGGGGGAACACCGGGGAGCTGTTTTTT.

The gene calls are TRBV11-3 and TRBJ1-1; 7 bases are shared with TRBD1. V shed 4 bases and J 8 bases; nucleotides not matched to a gene: 10. This CDR3 contains 14 residues. Per germline, CDR1 SGHNT and CDR2 YENEEA. CDR3 sequence (DNA): TGTGCCAGCAGCTGGACAAACAGGGGAAAGGAAGCTTTCTTT. As protein: CASSWTNRGKEAFF.

The chain combines TRBV4-1 with TRBJ2-5; 9 bases are a match to TRBD2. CDR1 and CDR2 from the germline V gene are MGHRA and YSYEKL. This CDR3 is built from 16 residues. Trimming cost V 3 bases and J 3 bases; bases outside gene matches: 8. The CDR3 sequence is CASSHKIAGVEETQYF. The DNA of the CDR3 is TGCGCCAGCAGCCATAAAATAGCGGGGGTAGAAGAGACCCAGTACTTC.

The chain carries TRBV12-5 and TRBJ2-6; the D is unclear. The CDR3 spans 14 residues. Germline CDR1 is LGHNT and CDR2 is FRNRAP. The V and J ends lost 7 bases and 2 bases respectively, with 9 bases between them. CDR3 sequence (DNA): TGTGCTAGTGCTCCGCTTACTGGGGCCAACGTCCTGACTTTC. This codes for CASAPLTGANVLTF.

This clonotype appeared many times. This sequence joins TRBV6-5 and TRBJ1-2, with D uncertain. The ends were cut back, 0 bases at V and 3 bases at J, with 8 bases in the middle. From germline, CDR1 is MNHEY and CDR2 SVGAGI. This CDR3 has 14 amino acids. The CDR3 nucleotides are TGTGCCAGCAGTTACTCGCGAGCTTACTATGGCTACACCTTC. This codes for CASSYSRAYYGYTF.

The CDR3 nucleotides read TGTGCCAGCAGTTACCATCGGGGTCCACAAGAGACCCAGTACTTC. Its protein product is CASSYHRGPQETQYF. The rearrangement joins TRBV6-5 to TRBJ2-5; TRBD2 is a possible D gene (5 bases). CDR1 and CDR2 (germline): MNHEY, SVGAGI. The V gene lost 2 bases and the J gene lost 2 bases, with 12 bases spanning the gap. The CDR3 extends over 15 amino acids.

This clonotype was picked up a small number of times. This chain connects TRBV10-3 to TRBJ2-3; 8 bases line up with TRBD1. The CDR3 totals 16 residues. In germline, CDR1 is ENHRY, CDR2 SYGVKD. Trimming removed 0 bases from V and 0 bases from J; junction bases left unmatched: 2. The CDR3 loop reads CAISESRQGSTDTQYF. Here the CDR3 DNA reads TGTGCCATCAGTGAGTCGCGACAGGGGAGCACAGATACGCAGTATTTT.